This T cell receptor beta chain came from a study of T cells in Graves' hyperthyroidism and ophthalmopathy. The length of the CDR3 is 15 residues. With 4 bases removed from V and 0 bases from J, the gap between germline ends came to 10 bases. The germline V gene encodes CDR1 MRHNA and CDR2 SNTAGT. RNA transcripts served as the template for amplifying TCR beta CDR3 regions. An initial round of RT-PCR targeting the TCR CDR3 relied on the HTBI primer set. Using its own MiXCR run on the multiplex PCR reads, TCRdb lists one record per CDR3 protein. The data contain 400,000 to 600,000 distinct CDR3 sequences, 20% of them singletons. This clonotype was recorded only once. This may arise from a read error, as a much more abundant clone is one base away. A read error is likely, as this CDR3 ends without the conserved phenylalanine or tryptophan.

The receptor comes from a man younger than 35 with Graves' hyperthyroidism. Material for sequencing was blood. The chain recombines TRBV6-4 with TRBJ1-5; D remains ambiguous. CDR3 sequence (DNA): TGTGCCAGCAGTGGGGCGGCCGATAGCAATCAGCCCCAGCATTTG. It codes for CASSGAADSNQPQHL.